The rows below give T cell receptor beta chains drawn from one sample of a study of low-dose radiotherapy and immunotherapy resistance in tumors. TCRdb processed the reads anew with MiXCR; each CDR3 protein has one entry. The sample yields under 95,000 distinct CDR3 sequences, under 20% seen once. Sequenced here: PBMCs, sampled after low-dose radiotherapy plus immunotherapy. These receptor sequences come from a male donor with prostate cancer. The CDR3 runs from the conserved cysteine through the conserved F or W. The D gene is left open where the match is weak. Clone size appears in some rows only: once, few, many, or a class for an expanded clone.

J gene: TRBJ2-7
D gene: TRBD2
V gene: TRBV5-1
clone size: many
CDR3 DNA: TGCGCCAGCAGCGCCTCAGCGGGAGTCGGTTACGAGCAGTACTTC
CDR3 protein: CASSASAGVGYEQYF

J gene: TRBJ1-6
D gene: .
V gene: TRBV10-3
clone size: many
CDR3 DNA: TGTGCCACGGTCCAGGAATCCTATAATTCACCCCTCCACTTT
CDR3 protein: CATVQESYNSPLHF

J gene: TRBJ1-2
D gene: .
V gene: TRBV6-2/TRBV6-3
clone size: few
CDR3 DNA: TGTGCCAGCAGTCGACAGGAACATGGCTACACCTTC
CDR3 protein: CASSRQEHGYTF

J gene: TRBJ1-1
D gene: TRBD1
V gene: TRBV29-1
clone size: many
CDR3 DNA: TGCAGCGCCTTAGGACAGGCGAGGGGTCAGAACACTGAAGCTTTCTTT
CDR3 protein: CSALGQARGQNTEAFF

J gene: TRBJ2-5
D gene: TRBD2
V gene: TRBV12-3/TRBV12-4
clone size: many
CDR3 DNA: TGTGCCAGCACCGCGGGACTATCGGTGGGGGAGACCCAGTACTTC
CDR3 protein: CASTAGLSVGETQYF

J gene: TRBJ2-7
D gene: TRBD1
V gene: TRBV28
clone size: .
CDR3 DNA: TGTGCCAGCAGTCGGAAACAGGGGGCCTACTACGAGCAGTACTTC
CDR3 protein: CASSRKQGAYYEQYF

J gene: TRBJ2-1
D gene: .
V gene: TRBV7-2
clone size: many
CDR3 DNA: TGTGCCAGCAGCCCCTGGGACCTAGCCCCAGCGAATGAGCAGTTCTTC
CDR3 protein: CASSPWDLAPANEQFF

J gene: TRBJ1-6
D gene: .
V gene: TRBV12-3/TRBV12-4
clone size: many
CDR3 DNA: TGTGCCAGCAGCCCGGATGAGGGACTACCCCTCCACTTT
CDR3 protein: CASSPDEGLPLHF

J gene: TRBJ1-1
D gene: .
V gene: TRBV5-1
clone size: .
CDR3 DNA: TGCGCCAGCAGCCCCGCGGGGAACCGGGGCACTGAAGCTTTCTTT
CDR3 protein: CASSPAGNRGTEAFF

J gene: TRBJ2-1
D gene: .
V gene: TRBV4-1
clone size: many
CDR3 DNA: TGCGCCAGCAGCCCCATGGGACGGAAGAATCACAATGAGCAGTTCTTC
CDR3 protein: CASSPMGRKNHNEQFF

J gene: TRBJ1-2
D gene: .
V gene: TRBV28
clone size: many
CDR3 DNA: TGTGCCAGCAGATCGCCGGGACCCGCGGGCGGCTACACCTTC
CDR3 protein: CASRSPGPAGGYTF

J gene: TRBJ2-2
D gene: .
V gene: TRBV28
clone size: .
CDR3 DNA: TGTGCCAGCAGTCACATGAACACCGGGGAGCTGTTTTTT
CDR3 protein: CASSHMNTGELFF

J gene: TRBJ2-2
D gene: TRBD2
V gene: TRBV2
clone size: .
CDR3 DNA: TGTGCCAGCAGCGCACTAGCGGGATTGAACACCGGGGAGCTGTTTTTT
CDR3 protein: CASSALAGLNTGELFF

J gene: TRBJ1-2
D gene: TRBD1
V gene: TRBV28
clone size: few
CDR3 DNA: TGTGCCAGCAGTTTGAAGGGGGCACGGGGCTACACCTTC
CDR3 protein: CASSLKGARGYTF

J gene: TRBJ2-2
D gene: .
V gene: TRBV18
clone size: many
CDR3 DNA: TGTGCCAGCTCACCCGGGACACAGAACACCGGGGAGCTGTTTTTT
CDR3 protein: CASSPGTQNTGELFF

J gene: TRBJ2-2
D gene: .
V gene: TRBV10-3
clone size: .
CDR3 DNA: TGTGCCATCAGTGAAGGGTGGTCGAACACCGGGGAGCTGTTTTTT
CDR3 protein: CAISEGWSNTGELFF

J gene: TRBJ2-7
D gene: TRBD1
V gene: TRBV29-1
clone size: many
CDR3 DNA: TGCAGCGTTGCCGCAGGGGGCCCCGAGCAGTACTTC
CDR3 protein: CSVAAGGPEQYF

J gene: TRBJ1-1
D gene: .
V gene: TRBV7-9
clone size: many
CDR3 DNA: TGTGCCAGCACCGTGTGGCCTGCGGACACTGAAGCTTTCTTT
CDR3 protein: CASTVWPADTEAFF

J gene: TRBJ2-7
D gene: .
V gene: TRBV28
clone size: many
CDR3 DNA: TGTGCCAGCAGTTTGGCCAGTGGGAGTTCCTACGAGCAGTACTTC
CDR3 protein: CASSLASGSSYEQYF

J gene: TRBJ2-3
D gene: TRBD1
V gene: TRBV20-1
clone size: many
CDR3 DNA: TGCAGTGCTAGAGATGCGACAGGGGCCTCCCCAGGTACGCAGTATTTT
CDR3 protein: CSARDATGASPGTQYF

J gene: TRBJ2-1
D gene: .
V gene: TRBV5-1
clone size: many
CDR3 DNA: TGCGCCAGCAGTCAAATCCGGGACGTAAACAATGAGCAGTTCTTC
CDR3 protein: CASSQIRDVNNEQFF

J gene: TRBJ1-4
D gene: .
V gene: TRBV4-3
clone size: many
CDR3 DNA: TGCGCCAGCAGCTCCGACCAGGCTGAAAAACTGTTTTTT
CDR3 protein: CASSSDQAEKLFF

J gene: TRBJ2-5
D gene: TRBD2
V gene: TRBV20-1
clone size: many
CDR3 DNA: TGCAGTGCAGAAAGCCCGGGACTAGCGGGAGAAGAGACCCAGTACTTC
CDR3 protein: CSAESPGLAGEETQYF

J gene: TRBJ2-1
D gene: TRBD2
V gene: TRBV25-1
clone size: many
CDR3 DNA: TGTGCCAGCAGCGAGGGACTAGCGGGGGCTATCTTC
CDR3 protein: CASSEGLAGAIF

J gene: TRBJ2-3
D gene: TRBD2
V gene: TRBV7-2
clone size: many
CDR3 DNA: TGTGCCAGCAGCCTCGGGACGCGTGGGGGGGGGGATACGCAGTATTTT
CDR3 protein: CASSLGTRGGGDTQYF

J gene: TRBJ2-1
D gene: TRBD2
V gene: TRBV7-2
clone size: .
CDR3 DNA: TGTGCCAGCAGCATCGGACTAGCGGGATTCAATGAGCAGTTCTTC
CDR3 protein: CASSIGLAGFNEQFF

J gene: TRBJ2-2
D gene: .
V gene: TRBV29-1
clone size: many
CDR3 DNA: TGCAGCGTTAGCTCGGCGAACACCGGGGAGCTGTTTTTT
CDR3 protein: CSVSSANTGELFF

J gene: TRBJ2-1
D gene: TRBD2
V gene: TRBV12-3/TRBV12-4
clone size: .
CDR3 DNA: TGTGCCAGCAGTCGTATAGGACTAGCGGGTTACCTCTCCTACAATGAGCAGTTCTTC
CDR3 protein: CASSRIGLAGYLSYNEQFF

J gene: TRBJ2-1
D gene: .
V gene: TRBV28
clone size: many
CDR3 DNA: TGTGCCAGCAGTTTATTCTCTAGGAGATACAATGAGCAGTTCTTC
CDR3 protein: CASSLFSRRYNEQFF

J gene: TRBJ1-2
D gene: .
V gene: TRBV20-1
clone size: many
CDR3 DNA: TGCAGTGCTCGACCTCTGGGAGGACTTTATGGCTACACCTTC
CDR3 protein: CSARPLGGLYGYTF

J gene: TRBJ1-2
D gene: .
V gene: TRBV4-3
clone size: many
CDR3 DNA: TGCGCCAGCAGCCAAGATCGATATGGCTACACCTTC
CDR3 protein: CASSQDRYGYTF

J gene: TRBJ2-1
D gene: TRBD2
V gene: TRBV18
clone size: many
CDR3 DNA: TGTGCCAGCTCACCACATAAGCGGGGAGAGGGTGAGCAGTTCTTC
CDR3 protein: CASSPHKRGEGEQFF

J gene: TRBJ2-7
D gene: TRBD2
V gene: TRBV7-2
clone size: many
CDR3 DNA: TGTGCCAGCAGCTTAGCTGGGACTAGCGGGAGGAAGTTGGGCTACGAGCAGTACTTC
CDR3 protein: CASSLAGTSGRKLGYEQYF

J gene: TRBJ2-3
D gene: TRBD2
V gene: TRBV20-1
clone size: many
CDR3 DNA: TGCAGTGCCACTAGCGGGAGGACGTTAGATACGCAGTATTTT
CDR3 protein: CSATSGRTLDTQYF

J gene: TRBJ2-5
D gene: .
V gene: TRBV15
clone size: many
CDR3 DNA: TGTGCCACCAGCAGAGATGGCACCAGGACGGAGACCCAGTACTTC
CDR3 protein: CATSRDGTRTETQYF

J gene: TRBJ2-5
D gene: TRBD1
V gene: TRBV6-2/TRBV6-3
clone size: .
CDR3 DNA: TGTGCCAGCAGTATGGGACAGGGGGCTGCAGAGACCCAGTACTTC
CDR3 protein: CASSMGQGAAETQYF

J gene: TRBJ2-2
D gene: .
V gene: TRBV6-2/TRBV6-3
clone size: many
CDR3 DNA: TGTGCCAGCAGTTACTTCCAGATTGCAACAGGCGGGGAGCTGTTTTTT
CDR3 protein: CASSYFQIATGGELFF

J gene: TRBJ2-5
D gene: .
V gene: TRBV19
clone size: .
CDR3 DNA: TGTGCCAGTAGTGTGGGCCTTCAAGAGACCCAGTACTTC
CDR3 protein: CASSVGLQETQYF

J gene: TRBJ2-2
D gene: .
V gene: TRBV29-1
clone size: many
CDR3 DNA: TGCAGCGCGACTAGATCGAACACCGGGGAGCTGTTTTTT
CDR3 protein: CSATRSNTGELFF

J gene: TRBJ1-5
D gene: .
V gene: TRBV27
clone size: .
CDR3 DNA: TGTGCCAGCAGTCCCCAAAGTGGGATCAATCAGCCCCAGCATTTT
CDR3 protein: CASSPQSGINQPQHF

J gene: TRBJ1-1
D gene: .
V gene: TRBV28
clone size: many
CDR3 DNA: TGTGCCAGCAGTTCCGTATCCCGGGGGGGGCGGAACACTGAAGCTTTCTTT
CDR3 protein: CASSSVSRGGRNTEAFF

J gene: TRBJ1-1
D gene: .
V gene: TRBV7-8
clone size: many
CDR3 DNA: TGTGCCAGCAGCAATCACAGGGATTACTACACTGAAGCTTTCTTT
CDR3 protein: CASSNHRDYYTEAFF

J gene: TRBJ2-3
D gene: TRBD2
V gene: TRBV20-1
clone size: many
CDR3 DNA: TGCAGTGCCCTTTCACTAGCGGACCGCACAGATACGCAGTATTTT
CDR3 protein: CSALSLADRTDTQYF

J gene: TRBJ2-1
D gene: .
V gene: TRBV25-1
clone size: many
CDR3 DNA: TGTGCCAGCAGCTTGGGTGGACTGTCTTACAATGAGCAGTTCTTC
CDR3 protein: CASSLGGLSYNEQFF

J gene: TRBJ2-7
D gene: .
V gene: TRBV5-6
clone size: .
CDR3 DNA: TGTGCCAGCAGCTCACGGGTTCAAACCTTAGACGCATCCTACGAGCAGTACTTC
CDR3 protein: CASSSRVQTLDASYEQYF

J gene: TRBJ2-1
D gene: .
V gene: TRBV7-2
clone size: many
CDR3 DNA: TGTGCCAGCAGCTTAGCGGGGGGCAGGCGTGAGCAGTTCTTC
CDR3 protein: CASSLAGGRREQFF

J gene: TRBJ1-2
D gene: .
V gene: TRBV28
clone size: medium-sized
CDR3 DNA: TGTGCCAGCACCTCCCCGGGCAACAACTATGGCTACACCTTC
CDR3 protein: CASTSPGNNYGYTF

J gene: TRBJ1-2
D gene: .
V gene: TRBV6-2/TRBV6-3
clone size: many
CDR3 DNA: TGTGCCAGCAGACCTCAGGGCCGCTATGGCTACACCTTC
CDR3 protein: CASRPQGRYGYTF

J gene: TRBJ2-7
D gene: .
V gene: TRBV20-1
clone size: many
CDR3 DNA: TGCAGTGCTAGTCTAGGGGAGTTTTACGAGCAGTACTTC
CDR3 protein: CSASLGEFYEQYF

J gene: TRBJ2-7
D gene: TRBD2
V gene: TRBV7-9
clone size: many
CDR3 DNA: TGTGCCAGCAGCCCTAGCGGGAGCGTTAACGAGCAGTACTTC
CDR3 protein: CASSPSGSVNEQYF

J gene: TRBJ2-7
D gene: .
V gene: TRBV4-1
clone size: many
CDR3 DNA: TGCGCCAGCAGCCTAGCGGAACATTCCGGCTACGAGCAGTACTTC
CDR3 protein: CASSLAEHSGYEQYF

J gene: TRBJ2-7
D gene: .
V gene: TRBV20-1
clone size: many
CDR3 DNA: TGCAGTGCTAGAGGCGCAGCCAGGATCTACGAGCAGTACTTC
CDR3 protein: CSARGAARIYEQYF

J gene: TRBJ2-5
D gene: .
V gene: TRBV9
clone size: few
CDR3 DNA: TGTGCCAGCAGCGTAGGGGTGGGACAAGAGACCCAGTACTTC
CDR3 protein: CASSVGVGQETQYF

J gene: TRBJ1-5
D gene: .
V gene: TRBV20-1
clone size: .
CDR3 DNA: TGCAGTGCTAGAAGGGGTTGGGCAGGGCGGAGTAATCAGCCCCAGCATTTT
CDR3 protein: CSARRGWAGRSNQPQHF

J gene: TRBJ2-1
D gene: TRBD2
V gene: TRBV6-2/TRBV6-3
clone size: many
CDR3 DNA: TGTGCCAGCAGTTACCTCGGGACTAGCGGTAGCTCCTACAATGAGCAGTTCTTC
CDR3 protein: CASSYLGTSGSSYNEQFF

J gene: TRBJ2-3
D gene: TRBD2
V gene: TRBV12-3/TRBV12-4
clone size: many
CDR3 DNA: TGTGCCAGCAGTTTAGAGACTAGCGGGAATAGACGCCGCACAGATACGCAGTATTTT
CDR3 protein: CASSLETSGNRRRTDTQYF

J gene: TRBJ2-1
D gene: .
V gene: TRBV28
clone size: .
CDR3 DNA: TGTGCCAGCAGTTTCGGTCTGATTGAGCAGTTCTTC
CDR3 protein: CASSFGLIEQFF

J gene: TRBJ2-7
D gene: .
V gene: TRBV3-1
clone size: many
CDR3 DNA: TGTGCCAGCAGCCCCAAGGTTCGGTTCGAGCAGTACTTC
CDR3 protein: CASSPKVRFEQYF

J gene: TRBJ2-1
D gene: TRBD2
V gene: TRBV3-1
clone size: many
CDR3 DNA: TGTGCCAGCAAGACTAGCGGGAACCTGAATGAGCAGTTCTTC
CDR3 protein: CASKTSGNLNEQFF

J gene: TRBJ2-2
D gene: .
V gene: TRBV28
clone size: many
CDR3 DNA: TGTGCCAGCCGCCTCGGAGGGACGAACACCGGGGAGCTGTTTTTT
CDR3 protein: CASRLGGTNTGELFF